Each of the 18 T cell receptor beta chains below was sequenced from the same sample in a study of T cell repertoires in cytomegalovirus infection. No antigen is known for these receptors. TCRdb reprocessed the reads via MiXCR and lists one record per CDR3 protein. The repertoire holds 100,000 to 150,000 distinct CDR3 sequences, with about 31% as singletons. The specimen comprised CD8+ T cells from cultured PBMCs, sampled from culture after CMV antigen stimulation. These receptors all stem from a human donor in good health (CMV status not recorded). Some clones in this sample may be carry-over from other donors' samples.

The chain is built from TRBV5-4 and TRBJ2-2; D gene uncertain. The CDR3 consists of 12 residues. V gave up 7 bases and J gave up 6 bases, with 10 bases separating them. Germline values: CDR1 SGHNT, CDR2 YYREEE (reference sequence). CDR3 nucleotides: TGTGCCAGCCCTGGTCGGTCCGGGGAGCTGTTTTTT. Translating it yields CASPGRSGELFF.

This rearrangement joins TRBV3-1 to TRBJ2-7; D is uncertain. V lost 1 base and J lost 4, with 11 bases in between. Germline V gene lookup returns CDR1 LGHDT and CDR2 YNNKEL (reference sequence). The CDR3 contains 14 residues. This chain's CDR3 is CASSQALLVYEQYF. The CDR3 DNA sequence: TGTGCCAGCAGCCAAGCCCTTCTCGTGTACGAGCAGTACTTC.

This chain uses TRBV6-5 with TRBJ2-7; D may correspond to TRBD1 or TRBD2 (6 bases each). The germline V gene encodes CDR1 MNHEY and CDR2 SVGAGI. V gave up 7 bases and J gave up 6 bases, with 16 bases separating them. This CDR3 has 13 residues. CDR3 protein: CASMTEGGLEQYF. DNA for the CDR3: TGTGCCAGCATGACAGAGGGGGGTCTCGAGCAGTACTTC.

This clonotype was detected a few times. CDR3 bases: TGTGCCAGTAGTATTGGAGGGAATGAAGCTTTCTTT. It encodes CASSIGGNEAFF. The chain is built from TRBV19 and TRBJ1-1, with D unresolved. The CDR3 contains 12 residues. The V end lost 3 bases, the J end lost 7 bases, and 9 bases lay between the germline ends. CDR1 and CDR2 (germline): LNHDA, SQIVND (reference sequence).

This sequence joins TRBV4-1 and TRBJ2-5; a possible D gene is TRBD2 (7 bases). The V gene lost 3 bases and the J gene lost 3 bases, with 17 bases spanning the gap. The V gene's germline CDR1 is MGHRA and CDR2 YSYEKL. The CDR3 is made up of 16 amino acids. Written as DNA, the CDR3 is TGCGCCAGCAGCCAGGGAGGGGCCCCAGGGGAAGAGACCCAGTACTTC. The encoded protein is CASSQGGAPGEETQYF.

This sequence joins TRBV6-2 or TRBV6-3 and TRBJ1-1; TRBD1 is a possible D gene (5 bases). Deletions cut 4 bases from V and 0 bases from J, with 21 bases between. This CDR3 has 18 residues. Looked up from germline, CDR1 is MNHEY and CDR2 is SVGEGT. The CDR3, as DNA: TGTGCCAGCAGTTCCCCGGGACTGTCGACCATAATGAACACTGAAGCTTTCTTT. Translation gives CASSSPGLSTIMNTEAFF.

V gene TRBV27 combines with J gene TRBJ2-1; D gene uncertain. The germline gives CDR1 MNHEY, CDR2 SMNVEV (reference sequence). Between the trimmed V and J ends, which lost 3 bases and 0 bases, there was a span of 9 bases. The CDR3 is made up of 15 amino acids. The chain's CDR3 is CASSFLGGSYNEQFF. The CDR3 region has the DNA TGTGCCAGCAGTTTTCTGGGTGGCTCCTACAATGAGCAGTTCTTC.

The sample holds many counts of this clonotype. This rearrangement joins TRBV6-4 to TRBJ1-2, with 7 bases fitting TRBD1. This CDR3 region has 15 residues. Germline V gene data show CDR1 as MRHNA and CDR2 as SNTAGT. With 2 bases clipped from V and 7 bases from J, the junction kept 10 bases outside the gene matches. The CDR3 reads CASSDGGTVVSGYTF. In nucleotides, the CDR3 is TGTGCCAGCAGTGACGGCGGGACAGTGGTTAGTGGCTACACCTTC.

The CDR3 reads CASSLGLRDQRTQETQYF. DNA of the CDR3: TGTGCCAGCAGTCTCGGACTTCGGGACCAAAGAACCCAAGAGACCCAGTACTTC. V usage is TRBV12-3 or TRBV12-4 and J usage is TRBJ2-5, with D perhaps TRBD1 or TRBD2 (5 bases each). The germline V and J ends were trimmed by 5 bases and 1 base, with 23 bases remaining between them. This CDR3 contains 18 residues.

Concerning this clonotype itself: The junction does not match germline at one end; this may be a read error. V is TRBV7-2 and J is TRBJ2-5, with TRBD1 as a possible D gene (6 bases). Germline lookup yields CDR1 SGHTA and CDR2 FQGNSA. The CDR3 has 15 residues. CDR3 DNA: TGTGCCAGCAGCCTTAGGACAGCCTACCAAGGGACCCAGTACTTC. Translating it yields CASSLRTAYQGTQYF.

This clonotype was picked up many times. The rearrangement links TRBV7-8 to TRBJ2-1; tentatively, D is TRBD2 (5 bases). V lost 0 bases to trimming and J lost 7 bases, with 7 bases between them. The CDR3 loop spans 13 amino acids. The germline CDR1 and CDR2 sequences are SGHVS and FQNEAQ. CDR3 in DNA: TGTGCCAGCAGCTTAGCAAGAGGGAATGAGCAGTTCTTC. This sequence encodes CASSLARGNEQFF.

As DNA, the CDR3 is TGTGCCAGCAGTTTTGCGGACAGAGACAATCAGCCCCAGCATTTT. Its protein product is CASSFADRDNQPQHF. V and J are TRBV28 and TRBJ1-5, with D perhaps matching TRBD1 (6 bases). The CDR3 contains 15 residues. V lost 3 bases and J lost 3, with 12 bases in between. Germline CDR1 and CDR2: MDHEN and SYDVKM.

The chain combines TRBV4-1 with TRBJ1-5; D is ambiguous. Trimming cost V 2 bases and J 4 bases, with 6 bases left between them. The CDR3 runs to 13 residues. Germline V gene lookup returns CDR1 MGHRA and CDR2 YSYEKL. Here the CDR3 DNA reads TGCGCCAGCAGCCAATACCAGAATCAGCCCCAGCATTTT. It is translated as CASSQYQNQPQHF.

The chain uses TRBV12-3 or TRBV12-4 and TRBJ2-3, with D uncertain. V was shortened by 6 bases and J by 5 bases, with 18 bases between the two germline ends. This CDR3 has 15 residues. This CDR3 reads CASSLSLWPGDTQYF. The CDR3 DNA reads TGTGCCAGCAGCTTATCCCTCTGGCCCGGAGATACGCAGTATTTT.

This clonotype was counted only a few times. The chain recombines TRBV20-1 with TRBJ2-1; 14 bases line up with TRBD2. Looked up from germline, CDR1 is DFQATT and CDR2 is SNEGSKA (reference sequence). The ends lost 3 bases at V and 4 bases at J; junction bases unmatched: 8. This CDR3 is 17 amino acids long. The CDR3 loop is CSARYLGLAGGYNEQFF. CDR3 DNA: TGCAGTGCTAGGTACCTAGGACTAGCGGGGGGTTACAATGAGCAGTTCTTC.

This clonotype was observed at least ten times. The chain uses TRBV7-2 and TRBJ2-1, with unresolved D. This CDR3 has 16 amino acids. V was clipped by 1 base and J by 0 bases, with 10 bases between them. CDR1 is SGHTA and CDR2 is FQGNSA in the germline V gene. The CDR3 is CASSLDGLVSYNEQFF. CDR3 nucleotide sequence: TGTGCCAGCAGCTTAGACGGGTTGGTCTCCTACAATGAGCAGTTCTTC.

In this sample, this clonotype turned up once. Mismatch with germline at one junction end may stem from a read error. The chain employs TRBV7-2 and TRBJ2-1; 13 bases agree with TRBD2. CDR1 is SGHTA and CDR2 is FQGNSA in the germline V gene. There are 17 residues in the CDR3. The CDR3 DNA is TGTGCCAGCAGCTTATCCCGGACTAGCGGGGGCGACAATGAGCTGTTCTTC. Encoded protein: CASSLSRTSGGDNELFF.

V usage is TRBV6-6 and J usage is TRBJ2-2; 7 bases line up with TRBD1. Unmatched junction bases numbered 18, after V lost 2 bases and J lost 9 bases. Looked up from germline, CDR1 is MNHNY and CDR2 is SVGAGI (reference sequence). This CDR3 has 18 residues. CDR3 sequence: CASSYPTQGRDSYRELFF. In nucleotides, the CDR3 is TGTGCCAGCAGTTACCCCACCCAAGGACGGGACAGCTATCGGGAGCTGTTTTTT.